A selection of T cell receptor beta chains follows, all from one sample in a study of T cells in Graves' hyperthyroidism and ophthalmopathy. TCRdb re-derived calls from the multiplex PCR reads in MiXCR, one entry per CDR3 protein. The sample includes 500,000 or so distinct CDR3 sequences, 15% to 20% of them seen just once. Material for sequencing was blood. The receptors were sampled from a young woman with Graves' ophthalmopathy. The CDR3 runs from the conserved cysteine through the conserved F or W. The D gene is left open where the match is weak. Rows give clone size only sometimes, using once, few, many, or a class for an expanded clone.

clone size	D gene	V gene	J gene	CDR3 DNA	CDR3 protein
few	TRBD1	TRBV7-2	TRBJ1-6	TGTGCCAGCAGCCCGGACAGGGGATATAGTTCACCCCTCCACTTT	CASSPDRGYSSPLHF
-	-	TRBV12-3/TRBV12-4	TRBJ1-2	TGTGCCAGCAGTTTAGGTGAAGGGGTCTCCTCCGACACCTTC	CASSLGEGVSSDTF
many	-	TRBV28	TRBJ2-2	TGTGCCAGCAGAGGGGACGTTAACACCGGGGAGCTGTTTTTT	CASRGDVNTGELFF
many	-	TRBV11-2	TRBJ2-7	TGTGCCAGCAGCTTTGGGCCAACCTACGAGCAGTACTTC	CASSFGPTYEQYF
few	TRBD2	TRBV7-9	TRBJ2-1	TGTGCCAGCAGCTTACCCCGACTAGCGGGACCTGTAACCCACAATGAGCAGTTCTTC	CASSLPRLAGPVTHNEQFF
many	-	TRBV18	TRBJ2-7	TGTGCCAGCTCACCAAATGAGGCGTACGAGCAGTACTTC	CASSPNEAYEQYF
many	TRBD1	TRBV28	TRBJ1-3	TGTGCCAGCAGGAAGCCGACAGGGGGTTCAGGAAACACCATATATTTT	CASRKPTGGSGNTIYF
many	-	TRBV2	TRBJ1-4	TGTGCCAGCAGTGAGGGCGGTGGAGGCGAAAAACTGTTTTTT	CASSEGGGGEKLFF
-	TRBD2	TRBV15	TRBJ2-1	TGTGCCACCAGCAGAGAGTTAGCGGGGAACTACAATGAGCAGTTCTTC	CATSRELAGNYNEQFF
-	TRBD1	TRBV19	TRBJ1-2	TGTGCCACCTCGACCCGGGACAGGGTAGTAGTCGGCGGCTACACCTTC	CATSTRDRVVVGGYTF
many	-	TRBV20-1	TRBJ2-5	TGCAGTGCTAACCTGAGGGGCGGGTTTGGGAGAGCCCAAGAGACCCAGTACTTC	CSANLRGGFGRAQETQYF
few	-	TRBV27	TRBJ2-7	TGTGCCAGCAGAGGGGGGATGGGGTACGAGCAGTACTTC	CASRGGMGYEQYF
few	-	TRBV9	TRBJ2-1	TGTGCCAGCAGCGTAGGAGGCGGGGTGGACAATGAGCAGTTCTTC	CASSVGGGVDNEQFF
many	-	TRBV13	TRBJ2-1	TGTGCCAGCAGCTCGTTGGGCAATGAGCAGTTCTTC	CASSSLGNEQFF
few	-	TRBV29-1	TRBJ2-1	TGCAGCGCAGAGAGGGGATCAGCTTACAATGAGCAGTTCTTC	CSAERGSAYNEQFF
-	-	TRBV27	TRBJ2-2	TGTGCCAGCAGTTTTCAGGGGGGGGGAAACACCGGGGAGCTGTTTTTT	CASSFQGGGNTGELFF
-	-	TRBV6-1	TRBJ2-7	TGTGCCAGCAAAAGCCGGAGGGCAGGGCTCTACGAGCAGTACTTC	CASKSRRAGLYEQYF
-	-	TRBV20-1	TRBJ2-1	TGCAGTGCTAGAGATCGGGCGGGGTGGAATGAGCAGTTCTTC	CSARDRAGWNEQFF
many	-	TRBV30	TRBJ2-3	TGTGCCTGGAGTGGCGGTCACACAGATACGCAGTATTTT	CAWSGGHTDTQYF
many	-	TRBV4-3	TRBJ1-2	TGCGCCAGCAGCCAAGATAGGCCAGGGTATGGCTACACCTTC	CASSQDRPGYGYTF
many	TRBD1	TRBV7-2	TRBJ2-4	TGTGCCAGCAGCTTAGCCGGGACAGCTAAAAACATTCAGTACTTC	CASSLAGTAKNIQYF
many	-	TRBV20-1	TRBJ2-1	TGCAGTGCCAGGGGTACGGCGGGGACCGATTACAATGAGCAGTTCTTC	CSARGTAGTDYNEQFF
-	TRBD2	TRBV28	TRBJ2-1	TGTGCCAGCAGTTCTTACGGGGAGGGCTACAATGAGCAGTTCTTC	CASSSYGEGYNEQFF
-	-	TRBV7-2	TRBJ1-1	TGTGCCAGCAGCTTAGGTTTAGGGGACACTGAAGCTTTCTTT	CASSLGLGDTEAFF
-	-	TRBV29-1	TRBJ1-1	TGCAGCGGGGGGGACAATATGAACACTGAAGCTTTCTTT	CSGGDNMNTEAFF
-	-	TRBV6-6	TRBJ2-3	TGTGCCAGCAGTGACCACTGGAACCTGGATACGCAGTATTTT	CASSDHWNLDTQYF
many	-	TRBV7-2	TRBJ1-2	TGTGCCAGCAGCTTACATTCAGCGGTCGAGGCAGGGCTCCTCTATGGCTACACCTTC	CASSLHSAVEAGLLYGYTF